This T cell receptor beta chain stems from a study of blood T cells in healthy people across ages. The authors ran a second PCR of 7 to 11 cycles using a sample-barcoded 5' primer and a J-beta primer mix. Template switching added a 12-random-nucleotide identifier to every cDNA molecule. Each CDR3 protein gets one entry after TCRdb re-called the 5' RACE reads with MiXCR. The table lists around 850,000 distinct CDR3 sequences, around 36% of them singletons, with roughly 13% in the top ten. Germline V gene sequence: CDR1 SEHNR, CDR2 FQNEAQ (reference sequence). V was shortened by 4 bases and J by 10 bases, with 10 bases between the two germline ends. This CDR3 has 11 residues. Each donor supplied ten milliliters of peripheral blood. Note on this clonotype: Its antigen is currently unknown.

The study, taken as a whole, reports: Whereas aged donors had fewer naive CD4+ cells, long-lived donors had more of them and higher diversity. Significant beta diversity loss was already apparent by age approximately 40, declining roughly linearly.

This clonotype was sampled from a man younger than 30 in good health. The chain joins TRBV7-9 to TRBJ1-1; D call uncertain. Sequencing used blood. The CDR3 DNA reads as TGTGCCAGCAGCTACGAATATACAGCTTTCTTT. Translating it yields CASSYEYTAFF.